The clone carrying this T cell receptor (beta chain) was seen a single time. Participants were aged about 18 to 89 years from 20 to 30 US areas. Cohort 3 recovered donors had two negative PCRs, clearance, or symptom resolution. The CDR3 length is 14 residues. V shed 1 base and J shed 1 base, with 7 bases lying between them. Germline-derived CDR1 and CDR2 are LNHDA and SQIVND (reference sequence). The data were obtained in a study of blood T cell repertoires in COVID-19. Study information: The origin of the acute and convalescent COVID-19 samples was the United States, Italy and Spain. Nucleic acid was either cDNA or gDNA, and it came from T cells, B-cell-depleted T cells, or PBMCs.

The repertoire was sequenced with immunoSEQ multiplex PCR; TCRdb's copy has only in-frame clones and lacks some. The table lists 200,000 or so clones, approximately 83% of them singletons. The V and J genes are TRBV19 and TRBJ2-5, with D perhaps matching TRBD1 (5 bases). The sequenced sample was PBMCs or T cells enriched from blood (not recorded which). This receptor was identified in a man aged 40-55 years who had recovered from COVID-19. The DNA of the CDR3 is TGTGCCAGTAGTATAGGGCAGGGCCAAGAGACCCAGTACTTC. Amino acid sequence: CASSIGQGQETQYF.